This T cell receptor (beta chain) was found in a study of T cells after posttransplantation cyclophosphamide. Regarding the study as a whole: TRB clonality was highly associated with recipient CMV seropositivity and reactivation. Donor CD8+ memory clones often dominated recipient blood repertoires at later times.

Points on this clone: Antigen specificity is unknown.

This table comes from immunoSEQ multiplex PCR, and its TCRdb copy is limited to in-frame clones, with some not included. The profile shows about 32,000 clones, roughly 91% of them singletons. Cells defined as naive were viable CD3+CD4+ or CD3+CD8+ and CCR7+CD45RA+CD45RO-CD95-CD27+CD28+. Trimming left V 6 bases short and J 8 bases short, with 23 bases between. The CDR3 contains 16 residues. Germline values: CDR1 SGHTS, CDR2 YDEGEE. This sequence joins TRBV5-8 and TRBJ1-4, with D tentatively TRBD1 (5 bases). The sample was naive CD4+ T cells sorted from blood. The sequence derives from a young man in good health and a related stem cell transplant donor. The CDR3 DNA is TGTGCCAGCATCCCGGACGCGGGACTGCCTCGAGAAAAACTGTTTTTT. Its protein is CASIPDAGLPREKLFF.